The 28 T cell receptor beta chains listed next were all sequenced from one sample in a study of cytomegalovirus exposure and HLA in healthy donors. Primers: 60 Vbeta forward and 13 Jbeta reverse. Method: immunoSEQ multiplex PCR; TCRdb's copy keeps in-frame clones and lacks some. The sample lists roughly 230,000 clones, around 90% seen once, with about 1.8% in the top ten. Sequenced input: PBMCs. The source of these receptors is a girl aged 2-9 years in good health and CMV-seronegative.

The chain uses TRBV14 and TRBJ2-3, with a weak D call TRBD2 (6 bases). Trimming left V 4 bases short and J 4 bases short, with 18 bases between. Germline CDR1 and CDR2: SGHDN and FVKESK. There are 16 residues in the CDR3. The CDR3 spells CASSLWTNLFPDTQYF. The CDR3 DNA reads TGTGCCAGCAGCCTTTGGACTAATCTATTCCCAGATACGCAGTATTTT.

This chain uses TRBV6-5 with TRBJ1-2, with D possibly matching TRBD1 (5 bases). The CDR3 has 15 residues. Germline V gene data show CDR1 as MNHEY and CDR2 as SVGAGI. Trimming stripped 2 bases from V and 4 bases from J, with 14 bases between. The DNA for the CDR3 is TGTGCCAGCAGTTACGACGACAGAGACCTCTATGGCTACACCTTC. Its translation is CASSYDDRDLYGYTF.

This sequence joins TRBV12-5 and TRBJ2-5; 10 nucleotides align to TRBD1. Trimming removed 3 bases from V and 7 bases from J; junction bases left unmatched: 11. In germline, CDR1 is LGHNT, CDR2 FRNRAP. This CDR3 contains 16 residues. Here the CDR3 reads CASGFPGQGLGGTQYF. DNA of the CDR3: TGTGCTAGTGGTTTCCCGGGACAGGGGCTCGGGGGGACCCAGTACTTC. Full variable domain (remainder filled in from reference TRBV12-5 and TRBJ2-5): DARVTQTPRHKVTEMGQEVTMRCQPILGHNTVFWYRQTMMQGLELLAYFRNRAPLDDSGMPKDRFSAEMPDATLATLKIQPSEPRDSAVYFCASGFPGQGLGGTQYFGPGTRLLVL.

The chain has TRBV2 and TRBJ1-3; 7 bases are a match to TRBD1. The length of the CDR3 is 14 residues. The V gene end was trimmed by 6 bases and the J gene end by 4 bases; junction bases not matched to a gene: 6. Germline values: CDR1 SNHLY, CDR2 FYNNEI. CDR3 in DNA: TGTGCCAGCAGGCTACAGGGGACCGGAAACACCATATATTTT. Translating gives CASRLQGTGNTIYF.

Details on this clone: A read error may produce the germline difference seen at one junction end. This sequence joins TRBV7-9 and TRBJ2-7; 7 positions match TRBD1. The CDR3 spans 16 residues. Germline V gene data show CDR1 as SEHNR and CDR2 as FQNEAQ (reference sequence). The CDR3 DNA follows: TGTGCCAGCACCTTATACCAGGGACAGCGGATTTACGAGCAGTACTTC. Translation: CASTLYQGQRIYEQYF.

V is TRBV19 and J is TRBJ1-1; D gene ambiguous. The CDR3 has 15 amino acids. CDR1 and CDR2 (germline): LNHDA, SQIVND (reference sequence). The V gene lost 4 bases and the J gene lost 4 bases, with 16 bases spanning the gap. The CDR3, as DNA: TGTGCCAGTAGTACTACCGCCCAGGTTTTCACTGAAGCTTTCTTT. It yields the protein CASSTTAQVFTEAFF.

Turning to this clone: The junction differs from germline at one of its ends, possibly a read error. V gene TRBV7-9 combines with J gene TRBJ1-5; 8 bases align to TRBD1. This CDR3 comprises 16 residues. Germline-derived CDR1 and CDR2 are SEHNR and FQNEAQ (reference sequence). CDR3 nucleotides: TGTTCCAGCAGAGATGGACAGGGTTATAGCAATCAGCCCCAGCATTTT. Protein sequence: CSSRDGQGYSNQPQHF.

The CDR3 spells CATSKVQGSEKLFF. Here the CDR3 DNA reads TGTGCCACCAGCAAGGTACAGGGATCCGAAAAACTGTTTTTT. V is TRBV15 and J is TRBJ1-4, with D possibly being TRBD1 (6 bases). Deletions cut 4 bases from V and 8 bases from J, with 14 bases between. This CDR3 contains 14 residues. Germline V gene sequence: CDR1 LNHNV, CDR2 YYDKDF (reference sequence). The complete variable domain, with remaining parts taken from reference TRBV15 and TRBJ1-4, reads DAMVIQNPRYQVTQFGKPVTLSCSQTLNHNVMYWYQQKSSQAPKLLFHYYDKDFNNEADTPDNFQSRRPNTSFCFLDIRSPGLGDTAMYLCATSKVQGSEKLFFGSGTQLSVL.

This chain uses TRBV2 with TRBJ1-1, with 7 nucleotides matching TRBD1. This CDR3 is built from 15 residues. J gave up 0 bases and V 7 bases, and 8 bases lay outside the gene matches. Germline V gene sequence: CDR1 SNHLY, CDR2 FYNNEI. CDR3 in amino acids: CASNPTGNMNTEAFF. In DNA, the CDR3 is TGTGCCAGCAATCCGACAGGGAACATGAACACTGAAGCTTTCTTT.

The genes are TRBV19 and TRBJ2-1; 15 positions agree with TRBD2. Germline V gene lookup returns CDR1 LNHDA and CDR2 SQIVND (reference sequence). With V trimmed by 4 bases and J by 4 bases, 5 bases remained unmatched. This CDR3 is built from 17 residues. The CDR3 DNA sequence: TGTGCCAGTAGTACAGGGACTAGCGGGAGGTCTTACAATGAGCAGTTCTTC. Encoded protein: CASSTGTSGRSYNEQFF.

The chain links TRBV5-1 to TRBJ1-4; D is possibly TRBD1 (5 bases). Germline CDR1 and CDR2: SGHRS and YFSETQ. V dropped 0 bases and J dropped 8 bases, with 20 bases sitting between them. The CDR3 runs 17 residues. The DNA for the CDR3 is TGCGCCAGCAGCTTGGGGGCCCCAGGGAATCTGGGGGAAAAACTGTTTTTT. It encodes CASSLGAPGNLGEKLFF.

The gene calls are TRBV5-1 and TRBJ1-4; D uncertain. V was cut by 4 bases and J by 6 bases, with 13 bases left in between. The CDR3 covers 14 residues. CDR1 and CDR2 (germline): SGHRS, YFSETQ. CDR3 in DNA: TGCGCCAGCAGCGCTATAAACGGGTATGAAAAACTGTTTTTT. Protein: CASSAINGYEKLFF.

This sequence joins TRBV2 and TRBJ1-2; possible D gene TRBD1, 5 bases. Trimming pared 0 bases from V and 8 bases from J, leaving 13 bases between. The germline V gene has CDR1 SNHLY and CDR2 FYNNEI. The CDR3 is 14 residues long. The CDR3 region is CASSEAPGGGGYTF. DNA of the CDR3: TGTGCCAGCAGTGAAGCCCCGGGGGGTGGGGGCTACACCTTC.

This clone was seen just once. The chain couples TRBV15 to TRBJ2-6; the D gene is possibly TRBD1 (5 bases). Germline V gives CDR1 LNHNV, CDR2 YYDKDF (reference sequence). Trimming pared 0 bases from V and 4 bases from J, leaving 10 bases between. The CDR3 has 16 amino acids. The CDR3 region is CATSRDPRAGANVLTF. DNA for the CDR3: TGTGCCACCAGCAGAGATCCCAGGGCCGGGGCCAACGTCCTGACTTTC.

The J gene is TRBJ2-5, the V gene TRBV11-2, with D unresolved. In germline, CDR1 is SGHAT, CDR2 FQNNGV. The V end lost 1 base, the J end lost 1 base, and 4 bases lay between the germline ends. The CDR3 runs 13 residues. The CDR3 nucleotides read TGTGCCAGCAGCTTAGGGCCCCAAGAGACCCAGTACTTC. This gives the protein CASSLGPQETQYF.

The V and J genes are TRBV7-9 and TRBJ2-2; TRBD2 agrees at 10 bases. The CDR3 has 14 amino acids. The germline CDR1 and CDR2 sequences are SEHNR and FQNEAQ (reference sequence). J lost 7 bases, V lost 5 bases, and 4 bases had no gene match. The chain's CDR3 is CASSPGTSDGELFF. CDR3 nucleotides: TGTGCCAGCAGCCCTGGGACTAGCGACGGGGAGCTGTTTTTT.

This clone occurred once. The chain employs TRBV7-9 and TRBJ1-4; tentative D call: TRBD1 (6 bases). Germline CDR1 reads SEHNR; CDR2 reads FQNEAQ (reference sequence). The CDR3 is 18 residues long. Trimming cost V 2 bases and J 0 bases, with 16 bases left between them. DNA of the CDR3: TGTGCCAGCAGCTTACCACCCCGGACAGCACCAACTAATGAAAAACTGTTTTTT. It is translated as CASSLPPRTAPTNEKLFF. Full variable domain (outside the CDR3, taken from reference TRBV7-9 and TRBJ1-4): DTGVSQNPRHKITKRGQNVTFRCDPISEHNRLYWYRQTLGQGPEFLTYFQNEAQLEKSRLLSDRFSAERPKGSFSTLEIQRTEQGDSAMYLCASSLPPRTAPTNEKLFFGSGTQLSVL.

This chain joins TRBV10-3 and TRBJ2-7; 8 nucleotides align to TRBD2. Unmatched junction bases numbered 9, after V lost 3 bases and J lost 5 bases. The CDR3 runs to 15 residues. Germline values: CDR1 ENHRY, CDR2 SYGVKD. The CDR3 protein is CAISERGGGPNEQYF. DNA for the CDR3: TGTGCCATCAGTGAAAGGGGCGGGGGGCCCAACGAGCAGTACTTC.

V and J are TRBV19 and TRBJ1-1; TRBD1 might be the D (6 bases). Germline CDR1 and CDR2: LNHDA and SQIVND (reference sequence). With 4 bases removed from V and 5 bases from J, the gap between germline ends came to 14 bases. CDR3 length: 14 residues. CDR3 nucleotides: TGTGCCAGTAGTACCTCAGGGGTTCAGACTGAAGCTTTCTTT. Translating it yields CASSTSGVQTEAFF.

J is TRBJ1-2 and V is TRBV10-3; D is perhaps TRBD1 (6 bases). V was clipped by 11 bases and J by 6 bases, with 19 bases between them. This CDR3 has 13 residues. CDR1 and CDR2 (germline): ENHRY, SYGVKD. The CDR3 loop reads CAENRDTKHGYTF. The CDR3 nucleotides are TGTGCCGAGAACCGGGACACCAAGCATGGCTACACCTTC.

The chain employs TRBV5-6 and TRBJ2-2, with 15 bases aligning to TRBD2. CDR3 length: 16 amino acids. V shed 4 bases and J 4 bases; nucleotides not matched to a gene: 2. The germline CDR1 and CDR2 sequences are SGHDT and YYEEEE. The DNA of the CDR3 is TGTGCCAGCAGCGGGGGACTAGCGGGAGGCACCGGGGAGCTGTTTTTT. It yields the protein CASSGGLAGGTGELFF.

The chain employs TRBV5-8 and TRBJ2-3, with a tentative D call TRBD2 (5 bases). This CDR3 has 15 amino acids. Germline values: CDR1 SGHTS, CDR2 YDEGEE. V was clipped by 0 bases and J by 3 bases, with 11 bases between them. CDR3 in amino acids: CASSLVGAGTDTQYF. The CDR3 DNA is TGTGCCAGCAGCTTGGTGGGAGCTGGGACAGATACGCAGTATTTT. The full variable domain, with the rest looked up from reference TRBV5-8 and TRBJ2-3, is EAGVTQSPTHLIKTRGQQATLRCSPISGHTSVYWYQQALGLGLQFLLWYDEGEERNRGNFPPRFSGRQFPNYSSELNVNALELEDSALYLCASSLVGAGTDTQYFGPGTRLTVL.

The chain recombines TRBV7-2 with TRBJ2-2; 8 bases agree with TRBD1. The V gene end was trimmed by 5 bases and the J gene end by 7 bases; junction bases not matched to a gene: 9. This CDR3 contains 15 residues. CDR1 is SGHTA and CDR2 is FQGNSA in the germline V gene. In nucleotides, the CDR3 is TGTGCCAGCAGCCTCGGACAGGGAAATAACGGGGAGCTGTTTTTT. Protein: CASSLGQGNNGELFF.

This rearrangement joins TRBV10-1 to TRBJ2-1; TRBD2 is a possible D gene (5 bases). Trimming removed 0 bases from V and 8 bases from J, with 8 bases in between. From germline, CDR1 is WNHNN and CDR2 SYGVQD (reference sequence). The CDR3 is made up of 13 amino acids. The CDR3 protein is CASSESRVDEQFF. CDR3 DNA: TGCGCCAGCAGTGAGTCGCGGGTGGATGAGCAGTTCTTC.

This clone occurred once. Here the CDR3 reads CASSLPLTSDNEQFF. CDR3 in DNA: TGTGCCAGCAGCTTACCCCTCACTAGCGACAATGAGCAGTTCTTC. V usage is TRBV7-9 and J usage is TRBJ2-1, with TRBD2 identical over 7 bases. Germline V gene data show CDR1 as SEHNR and CDR2 as FQNEAQ (reference sequence). V trimming: 2 bases; J trimming: 5 bases; junction bases outside the gene matches: 6. This CDR3 has 15 amino acids.

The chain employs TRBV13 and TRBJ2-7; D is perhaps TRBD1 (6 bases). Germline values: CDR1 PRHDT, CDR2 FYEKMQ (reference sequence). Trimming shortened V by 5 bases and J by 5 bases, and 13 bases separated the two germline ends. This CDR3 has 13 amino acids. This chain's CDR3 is CASSPRRQDEQYF. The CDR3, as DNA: TGTGCCAGCAGCCCCCGGCGACAGGACGAGCAGTACTTC.

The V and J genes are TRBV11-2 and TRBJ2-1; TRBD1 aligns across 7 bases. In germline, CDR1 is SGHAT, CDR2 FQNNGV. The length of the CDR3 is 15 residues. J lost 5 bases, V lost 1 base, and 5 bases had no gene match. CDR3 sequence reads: CASSLGTGQNNEQFF. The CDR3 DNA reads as TGTGCCAGCAGCTTAGGGACAGGCCAAAACAATGAGCAGTTCTTC.

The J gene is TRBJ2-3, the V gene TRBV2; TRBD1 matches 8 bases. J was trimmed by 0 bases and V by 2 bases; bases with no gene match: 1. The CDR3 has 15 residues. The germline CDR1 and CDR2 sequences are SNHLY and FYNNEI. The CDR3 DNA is TGTGCCAGCAGTGAAAGGACAGGGAGCACAGATACGCAGTATTTT. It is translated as CASSERTGSTDTQYF.